Detailed here is one T cell receptor beta chain. The data were taken from a study of blood T cell repertoires in COVID-19. The wider study: Italy, Spain and the United States were the sources of the convalescent and acute COVID-19 samples. PBMCs, B-cell-depleted T cells, or T cells were the source of the cDNA or gDNA that made up the material.

The table came from immunoSEQ multiplex PCR; TCRdb's copy has only in-frame clones and leaves some out. The sample gives some 120,000 clones, around 87% of which show up once; more than 3.5% is in the top ten. The germline V and J ends were trimmed by 9 bases and 2 bases, with 15 bases remaining between them. CDR1 and CDR2 (germline): LNHNV, YYDKDF (reference sequence). This CDR3 region has 14 residues. The specimen sequenced was peripheral blood. The genes are TRBV15 and TRBJ2-3, with D possibly being TRBD1 (5 bases). This clonotype was obtained from a woman aged 60 to 75 with acute or convalescent COVID-19. CDR3 coding DNA: TGTGCCACAAAACAAGACAGTACCACAGATACGCAGTATTTT. Residues: CATKQDSTTDTQYF. Based on the CDR3 plus reference TRBV15 and TRBJ2-3, the full variable domain is DAMVIQNPRYQVTQFGKPVTLSCSQTLNHNVMYWYQQKSSQAPKLLFHYYDKDFNNEADTPDNFQSRRPNTSFCFLDIRSPGLGDTAMYLCATKQDSTTDTQYFGPGTRLTVL.